A single TCR beta chain is shown here with its context. Germline is not matched at one junction end, which may reflect a read error. Study processing details: From reference gene primer amplification, estimates of nucleated cell counts were derived. Using immunoSEQ multiplex PCR, the repertoire was profiled, and TCRdb retains in-frame clones only, with some absent. The V and J calls and clone size are taken from that table; D and trimming were inferred from the DNA. The repertoire holds a few hundred thousand clones, roughly nine tenths seen once, with 1% in the top ten. The data belong to a study of blood T cell repertoires in COVID-19. Study in general: Donors in the United States, Italy and Spain gave samples during acute or convalescent COVID-19.

Germline CDR1 and CDR2: LNHDA and SQIVND (reference sequence). There are 13 residues in the CDR3. Sequencing used PBMCs or T cells enriched from blood (not recorded which). The chain recombines TRBV19 with TRBJ2-4; 8 bases are shared with TRBD1. This TCR derives from a man aged 18 to 29 who had recovered from COVID-19. DNA for the CDR3: TGTGCCAGTAGTTCCCTGGACAGGGTACTTCTGAACTTC. As protein: CASSSLDRVLLNF.